What follows describes a single T cell receptor beta chain. This clonotype occurred many times. There is no known antigen for this receptor. The record has no base qualities; no much larger clone is one base away. These data originate in a study of Graves' ophthalmopathy and Graves' hyperthyroidism (dated by TCRdb to about 2018). For the wider study: Peripheral blood was collected before any treatment was given, at the time of initial diagnosis. To tell Graves' ophthalmopathy apart from Graves' hyperthyroidism, and to predict which patients would progress to ophthalmopathy, the study relied on TCR beta repertoire signatures. In total, approximately 130 blood samples were TCR-sequenced: roughly 45 ophthalmopathy, approximately 75 hyperthyroidism and roughly 17 hyperthyroidism-to-ophthalmopathy patients. To explore V-J signatures distinguishing ophthalmopathy from hyperthyroidism, a discovery set of around 97 patients (about 43 ophthalmopathy, 55 to 60 stable hyperthyroidism) was enrolled. An independent validation cohort was composed of 18 hyperthyroidism patients and over 15 patients who later progressed from hyperthyroidism to ophthalmopathy. In more than five hyperthyroidism patients, the T-cell repertoires found in thyroid tissue were compared with those found in blood. Following sample collection, hyperthyroidism patients were given methimazole at a starting dose of 30 mg daily, and ophthalmopathy patients were given high-dose intravenous methylprednisolone. The investigation overall reported the following: Among expanded thyroid clonotypes with frequency above 0.001, most also showed up in blood, which suggests that blood repertoires may reflect the thyroid immune response. Sample size was not statistically predetermined, and group allocation was not concealed from the investigators. The 13-signature model separated ophthalmopathy from stable hyperthyroidism with roughly 89% sensitivity and approximately 83% specificity in cross-validation, and 80%/75% in the test set. In validation, the model predicted ophthalmopathy progression with 70.59% sensitivity and 72.22% specificity; eleven to twelve predicted patients were CT-confirmed with GO in a median of around 6 months.

A patient counted as having stable hyperthyroidism if there was no progression to ophthalmopathy within 18 months of follow-up. Patients with hyperthyroidism were aged 18 to 65 years, had been newly diagnosed, and had a disease duration of less than 2 months. Patients with other autoimmune diseases, uncontrolled infections, pregnancy or lactation were excluded from the study. Clinical symptoms, serum thyroxine, TRAb, thyroid ultrasound and orbital computed tomography formed the basis of the diagnosis. Ficoll-Paque density gradient centrifugation was used to isolate PBMCs from about 9 ml of fresh peripheral blood. Total RNA was extracted using Trizol reagent, and RNA quality was checked on an Agilent 2100 Bioanalyzer. TCR beta CDR3 regions were amplified from RNA transcripts for repertoire sequencing. The first round of RT-PCR was done with HTBI primers and the Qiagen OneStep RT-PCR kit, and was followed by a second round of multiplex PCR, then size selection and purification. The libraries underwent paired-end sequencing with 100 bp reads on an Illumina HiSeq2000. Regarding the original processing steps: SOAPnuke was used to process the reads, throwing out any read that had adapters, had uncalled bases, had a mean Phred below 15, or lacked an exact constant-primer or identifier match. High-quality paired reads were merged with COPE v1.2.5. Unique nucleotide sequences were defined as clonotypes and aligned to IMGT TRB V, D and J references using MiTCR v1.1. The analysis was limited to V-J combinations with a frequency above 0.0001, which together covered about 99% of the repertoires. For each V-J combination, a TCR clonal expansion and chaos score was defined as F50 clonal expansion divided by the chaos observed in the TCRdist matrix. Welch's t-statistics and random forest were used to narrow the features down to more than 10 V-J combinations, which were then fed into a naive Bayes classifier. The Morisita-Horn index was used to measure how similar the thyroid and blood repertoires were. TCRdb applied fastp at Q25 and MiXCR to the public reads, then kept only in-frame beta chains. Rows merge per CDR3 protein into single entries with the most common DNA and genes. The V and J calls here are based on TCRdb, not the publication. For this sample there are some 350,000 distinct CDR3 sequences; about a sixth appear just once. 2.4% of the sample goes to the ten largest clones.

V is shortened by 3 bases, J by 5 bases, and the region joining them spans 14 bases. The CDR3, from cysteine to phenylalanine, totals 14 residues. Here the CDR3 DNA is all that survives: 42 bases in frame from base 1. CDR1 and CDR2, looked up from the germline V gene, are SGDLS and YYNGEE. The source of this sequence is an adult woman with stable Graves' hyperthyroidism. Rearrangement joined TRBV9 to TRBJ1-1; the D gene cannot be resolved reliably. The sample taken for sequencing was peripheral blood. At the DNA level, the sequence is TGTGCCAGCAGCGGAAAGGATATACGGACTGAAGCTTTCTTT. The translation is CASSGKDIRTEAFF.